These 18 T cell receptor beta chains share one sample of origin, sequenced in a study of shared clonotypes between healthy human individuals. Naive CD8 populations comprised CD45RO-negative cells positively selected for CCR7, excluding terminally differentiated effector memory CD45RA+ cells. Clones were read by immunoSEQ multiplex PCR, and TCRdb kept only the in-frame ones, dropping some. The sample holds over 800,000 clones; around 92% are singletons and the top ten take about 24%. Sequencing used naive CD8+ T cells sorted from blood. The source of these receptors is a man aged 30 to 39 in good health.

Here the CDR3 reads CASSRTGGWATNEKLFF. The DNA of the CDR3 is TGTGCCAGCAGTCGAACTGGCGGGTGGGCGACTAATGAAAAACTGTTTTTT. This chain links TRBV28 with TRBJ1-4; no reliable D call. Per the germline V gene, CDR1 is MDHEN and CDR2 is SYDVKM. This CDR3 has 17 amino acids. Trimming shortened V by 5 bases and J by 2 bases, and 18 bases separated the two germline ends.

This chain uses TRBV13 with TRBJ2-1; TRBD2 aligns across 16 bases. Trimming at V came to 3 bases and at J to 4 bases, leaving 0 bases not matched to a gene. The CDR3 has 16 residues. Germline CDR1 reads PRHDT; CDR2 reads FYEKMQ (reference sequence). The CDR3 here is CASSLGLAGGYNEQFF. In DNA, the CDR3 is TGTGCCAGCAGCTTGGGACTAGCGGGAGGGTACAATGAGCAGTTCTTC.

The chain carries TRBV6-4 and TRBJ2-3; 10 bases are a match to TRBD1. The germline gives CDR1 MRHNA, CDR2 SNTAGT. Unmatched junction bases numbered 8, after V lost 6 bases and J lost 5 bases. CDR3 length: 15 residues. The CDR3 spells CASSRGTGDIDTQYF. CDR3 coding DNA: TGTGCCAGCAGCCGCGGGACAGGGGACATAGATACGCAGTATTTT.

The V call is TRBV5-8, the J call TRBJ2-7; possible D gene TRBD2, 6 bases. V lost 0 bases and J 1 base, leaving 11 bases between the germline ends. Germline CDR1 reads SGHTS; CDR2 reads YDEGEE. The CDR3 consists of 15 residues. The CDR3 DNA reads TGTGCCAGCAGCTTGGAACTAGCTAGTTCCTACGAGCAGTACTTC. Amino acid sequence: CASSLELASSYEQYF.

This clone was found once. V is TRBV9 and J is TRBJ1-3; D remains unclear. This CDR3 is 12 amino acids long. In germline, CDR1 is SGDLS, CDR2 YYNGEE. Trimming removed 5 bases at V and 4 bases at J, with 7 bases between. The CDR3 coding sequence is TGTGCCAGCAGTGATAGGGGAAACACCATATATTTT. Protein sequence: CASSDRGNTIYF.

The CDR3 loop reads CASSLDRVAALTDTQYF. The DNA for the CDR3 is TGTGCCAGCAGCTTAGATCGAGTAGCGGCCCTCACAGATACGCAGTATTTT. J is TRBJ2-3 and V is TRBV11-2; D perhaps matches TRBD2 (6 bases). Germline CDR1 reads SGHAT; CDR2 reads FQNNGV. V was trimmed by 0 bases and J by 2 bases, leaving 15 bases between them. The CDR3 spans 17 residues.

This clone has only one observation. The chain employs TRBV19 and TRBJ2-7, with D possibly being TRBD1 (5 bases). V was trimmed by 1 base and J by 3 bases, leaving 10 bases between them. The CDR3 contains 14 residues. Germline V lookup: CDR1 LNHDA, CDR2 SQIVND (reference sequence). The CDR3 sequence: CASSIAVRDYEQYF. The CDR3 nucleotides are TGTGCCAGTAGTATAGCGGTCAGGGACTACGAGCAGTACTTC.

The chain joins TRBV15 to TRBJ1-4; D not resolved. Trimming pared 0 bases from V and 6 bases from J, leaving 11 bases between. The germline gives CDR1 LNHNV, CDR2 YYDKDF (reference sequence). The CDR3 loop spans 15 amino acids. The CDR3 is CATSRDVSFDEKLFF. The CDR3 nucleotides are TGTGCCACCAGCAGAGACGTCAGTTTCGATGAAAAACTGTTTTTT.

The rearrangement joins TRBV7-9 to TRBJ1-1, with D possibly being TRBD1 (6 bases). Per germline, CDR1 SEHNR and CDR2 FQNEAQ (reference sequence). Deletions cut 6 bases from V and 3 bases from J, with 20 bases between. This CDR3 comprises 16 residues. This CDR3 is CASSYSEGGTYTEAFF. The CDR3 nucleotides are TGTGCCAGCAGTTATTCCGAGGGGGGTACGTACACTGAAGCTTTCTTT.

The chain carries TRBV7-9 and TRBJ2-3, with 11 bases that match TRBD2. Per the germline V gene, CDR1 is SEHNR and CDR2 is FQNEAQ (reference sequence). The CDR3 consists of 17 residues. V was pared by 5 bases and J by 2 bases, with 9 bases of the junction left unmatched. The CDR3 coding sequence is TGTGCCAGCAGCGCGGGACTAGCGGAAGGCAACACAGATACGCAGTATTTT. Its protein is CASSAGLAEGNTDTQYF.

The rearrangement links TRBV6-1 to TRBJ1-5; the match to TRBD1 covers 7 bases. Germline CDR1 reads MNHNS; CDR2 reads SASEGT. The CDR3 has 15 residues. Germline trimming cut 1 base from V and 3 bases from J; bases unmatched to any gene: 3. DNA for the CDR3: TGTGCCAGCAGTGAAGGGACAGGCTACAATCAGCCCCAGCATTTT. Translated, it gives CASSEGTGYNQPQHF.

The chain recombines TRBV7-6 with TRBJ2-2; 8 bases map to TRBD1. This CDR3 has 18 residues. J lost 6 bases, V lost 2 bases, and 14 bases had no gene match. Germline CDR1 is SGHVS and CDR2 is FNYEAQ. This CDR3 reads CASSLNPTGTGASGELFF. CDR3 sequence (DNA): TGTGCCAGCAGCTTAAATCCCACCGGGACAGGCGCTTCCGGGGAGCTGTTTTTT.

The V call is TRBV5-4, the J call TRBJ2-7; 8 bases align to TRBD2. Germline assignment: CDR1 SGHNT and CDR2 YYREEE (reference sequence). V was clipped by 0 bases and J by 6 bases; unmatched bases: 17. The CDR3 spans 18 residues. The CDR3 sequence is CASSLGGPWISGTSEQYF. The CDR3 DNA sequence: TGTGCCAGCAGCTTGGGCGGGCCTTGGATTAGCGGGACCAGCGAGCAGTACTTC.

This CDR3 is CASSYSAGAYNEQFF. The CDR3 DNA sequence: TGTGCCAGTAGTTATAGCGCGGGGGCCTACAATGAGCAGTTCTTC. V and J are TRBV19 and TRBJ2-1; 7 bases align to TRBD2. V dropped 5 bases and J dropped 2; count of bases not matched to a gene: 6. This CDR3 is built from 15 residues. The germline V gene has CDR1 LNHDA and CDR2 SQIVND (reference sequence).

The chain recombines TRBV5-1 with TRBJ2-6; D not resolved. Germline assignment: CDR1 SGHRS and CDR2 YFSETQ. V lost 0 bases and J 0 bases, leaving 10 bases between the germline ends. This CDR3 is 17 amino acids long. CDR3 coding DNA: TGCGCCAGCAGCTTGGTCCAGGCGACCTCTGGGGCCAACGTCCTGACTTTC. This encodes CASSLVQATSGANVLTF.

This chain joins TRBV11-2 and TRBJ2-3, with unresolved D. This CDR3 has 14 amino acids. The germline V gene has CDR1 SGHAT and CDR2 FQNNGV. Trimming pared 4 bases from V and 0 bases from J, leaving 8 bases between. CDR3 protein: CASSSVTSTDTQYF. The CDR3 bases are TGTGCCAGCAGCTCAGTTACTAGCACAGATACGCAGTATTTT.

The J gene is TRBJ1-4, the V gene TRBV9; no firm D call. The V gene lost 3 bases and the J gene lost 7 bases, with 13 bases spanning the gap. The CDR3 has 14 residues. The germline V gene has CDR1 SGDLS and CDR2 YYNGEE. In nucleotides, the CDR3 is TGTGCCAGCAGCGGATGGGAGTTCGGTGAAAAACTGTTTTTT. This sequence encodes CASSGWEFGEKLFF.

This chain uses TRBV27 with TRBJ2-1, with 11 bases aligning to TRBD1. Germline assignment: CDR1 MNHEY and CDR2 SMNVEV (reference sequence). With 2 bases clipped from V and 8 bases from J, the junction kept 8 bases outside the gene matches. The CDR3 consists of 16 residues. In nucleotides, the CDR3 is TGTGCCAGCAGTTTACTCGGGACAGGGGGTATGGATGAGCAGTTCTTC. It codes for CASSLLGTGGMDEQFF.